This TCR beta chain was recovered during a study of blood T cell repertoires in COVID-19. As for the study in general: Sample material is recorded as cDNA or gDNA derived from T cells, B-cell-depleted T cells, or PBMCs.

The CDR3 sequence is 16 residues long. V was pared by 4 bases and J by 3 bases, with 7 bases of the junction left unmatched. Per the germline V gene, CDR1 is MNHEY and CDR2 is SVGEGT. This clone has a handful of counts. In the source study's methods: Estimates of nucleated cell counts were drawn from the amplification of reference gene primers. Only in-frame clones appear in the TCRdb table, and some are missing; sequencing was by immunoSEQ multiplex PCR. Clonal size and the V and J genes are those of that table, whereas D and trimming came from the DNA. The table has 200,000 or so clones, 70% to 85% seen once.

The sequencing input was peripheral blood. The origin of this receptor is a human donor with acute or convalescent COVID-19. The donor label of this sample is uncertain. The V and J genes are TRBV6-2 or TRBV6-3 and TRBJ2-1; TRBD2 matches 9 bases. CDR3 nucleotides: TGTGCCAGCAGTTGGGCTAGCGGGACCAACTACAATGAGCAGTTCTTC. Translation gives CASSWASGTNYNEQFF.